These T cell receptor beta chains were read from a single sample in a study of cytomegalovirus exposure and HLA in healthy donors. The method was immunoSEQ multiplex PCR; TCRdb's version includes in-frame clones alone and lacks a portion of them. In the table there are around 300,000 clones, around two thirds of which are singletons. Sequencing input: PBMCs. The source of these receptors is a female donor in good health and CMV-seronegative. The CDR3 runs from the conserved cysteine through the conserved F or W. The order of the fields is V gene, clone size, D gene, J gene, CDR3 DNA, CDR3 protein. D genes are given only for firm matches. Size values are once, few and many counts, or a class for expanded clones, and some rows have none.

TRBV5-1	NA	NA	TRBJ2-5	TGCGCCAGCAGCTTGGTGGGTAGCGGTAAAGAGACCCAGTACTTC	CASSLVGSGKETQYF
TRBV27	few	NA	TRBJ2-3	TGTGCCAGCAGTTTTAAGACAGGGAGGCGGGCAGAGGCAGATACGCAGTATTTT	CASSFKTGRRAEADTQYF
TRBV20-1	NA	NA	TRBJ2-5	TGCAGTGCTAGTCTGGAGACCCAGTACTTC	CSASLETQYF
TRBV5-1	NA	NA	TRBJ1-1	TGCGCCAGCAGCTTGGGGGGGCCTTCAGGGAACACTGAAGCTTTCTTT	CASSLGGPSGNTEAFF
TRBV6-1	NA	TRBD1	TRBJ2-2	TGTGCCAGCAGTTGGACAGGGGCTTACCGTGGGGAGCTGTTTTTT	CASSWTGAYRGELFF
TRBV5-1	NA	TRBD1	TRBJ1-2	TGCGCCAGCAGCCAGACAGGGAATGGCTACACCTTC	CASSQTGNGYTF
TRBV4-1	NA	TRBD1	TRBJ2-5	TGCGCCAGCAGCCAAGAGGGACAGGGGTTCGAGACCCAGTACTTC	CASSQEGQGFETQYF
TRBV27	NA	TRBD1	TRBJ2-7	TGTGCCAGCAGTTCGACAGGGGGGAACGAGCAGTACTTC	CASSSTGGNEQYF
TRBV23-1	NA	NA	TRBJ2-5	TGCGCCAGCAGTCAACCCCGGAGGGGGGGCCGGGAGACCCAGTACTTC	CASSQPRRGGRETQYF
TRBV11-2	few	TRBD1	TRBJ1-2	TGTGCCAGCAGCCCGCGGACAGGGCGGCAGGACTATGGCTACACCTTC	CASSPRTGRQDYGYTF
TRBV9	NA	TRBD2	TRBJ2-3	TGTGCCAGCAGCGCCGGACTAGCGGGAGGGTACACAGATACGCAGTATTTT	CASSAGLAGGYTDTQYF
TRBV6-1	once	TRBD2	TRBJ2-3	TGTGCCAGCAGTGCGGTAGCGGGAGGCCCTGGGGATACGCAGTATTTT	CASSAVAGGPGDTQYF
TRBV6-5	NA	TRBD2	TRBJ2-3	TGTGCCAGCAGTTATAGCGGGAAGGCAGATACGCAGTATTTT	CASSYSGKADTQYF
TRBV7-3	NA	TRBD2	TRBJ2-5	TGTGCCAGCAGCTTAGGGACTAGTCCGGAGACCCAGTACTTC	CASSLGTSPETQYF
TRBV18	NA	NA	TRBJ1-5	TGTGCCAGCTCACCGACAGATAGCAATCAGCCCCAGCATTTT	CASSPTDSNQPQHF
TRBV4-2	NA	NA	TRBJ2-7	TGTGCCAGCAGCCAAGGGGCCACCAGCTCCTACGAGCAGTACTTC	CASSQGATSSYEQYF
TRBV5-4	NA	TRBD2	TRBJ2-1	TGTGCCAGCAGCCCAAGCGGGGATGAGCAGTTCTTC	CASSPSGDEQFF
TRBV29-1	NA	TRBD2	TRBJ2-1	TGCAGCGTAGGGGCAACTAGCGGGGGTAATGAGCAGTTCTTC	CSVGATSGGNEQFF
TRBV4-2	NA	NA	TRBJ2-1	TGTGCCAGCAGCCACCTACCTAGGGGTACCTTGGACAATGAGCAGTTCTTC	CASSHLPRGTLDNEQFF
TRBV2	NA	TRBD2	TRBJ2-7	TGTGCCAGCAGTGTCGCGGGAGTGCATTACGAGCAGTACTTC	CASSVAGVHYEQYF
TRBV7-9	NA	NA	TRBJ1-6	TGTGCCAGCAGCTTAGTGGAGGTTTCACCCCTCCACTTT	CASSLVEVSPLHF
TRBV6-1	NA	NA	TRBJ2-7	TGTGCCAGCAGTGTCTGGGTACAGCAGTCCGCCGAGCAGTACTTC	CASSVWVQQSAEQYF
TRBV5-1	NA	NA	TRBJ2-3	TGCGCCAGCAGCCCCAAGACAGGAATCGACAATACGCAGTATTTT	CASSPKTGIDNTQYF
TRBV2	few	NA	TRBJ2-7	TGTGCCAGCAGTGAAGCGCCGCGCGGCTCCTACGAGCAGTACTTC	CASSEAPRGSYEQYF
TRBV6-6	few	NA	TRBJ1-5	TGTGCCAGCAGCTCCAGGGGTAATCAGCCCCAGCATTTT	CASSSRGNQPQHF
TRBV19	few	NA	TRBJ1-1	TGTGCCAGTAGTCCCCCAGGGAACACTGAAGCTTTCTTT	CASSPPGNTEAFF
TRBV10-2	NA	TRBD1	TRBJ2-7	TGCGCCAGCGGACAGGGGACCTACGAGCAGTACTTC	CASGQGTYEQYF
TRBV15	NA	NA	TRBJ1-4	TGTGCCACCAGCAGAGCAGCGGGTACCGTTAATGAAAAACTGTTTTTT	CATSRAAGTVNEKLFF
TRBV28	few	NA	TRBJ1-2	TGTGCCAGCAGTTCCCGGACAGTGGGGATAGCTAACTATGGCTACACCTTC	CASSSRTVGIANYGYTF
TRBV19	NA	NA	TRBJ1-2	TGTGCCAGTAGTATAGAGGCAGTCTATGGCTACACCTTC	CASSIEAVYGYTF
TRBV7-9	NA	NA	TRBJ2-3	TGTGCCAGCAGCTATAGCGGAGGCACAGATACGCAGTATTTT	CASSYSGGTDTQYF
TRBV5-1	few	NA	TRBJ1-2	TGCGCCAGCAGCGCTAGCACATTGGACTATGGCTACACCTTC	CASSASTLDYGYTF
TRBV12-2	NA	NA	TRBJ2-7	TGTGCAAGTCGCTCATTACAAACGGGGTTGACCTACGAGCAGTACTTC	CASRSLQTGLTYEQYF